Detailed here is one TCR beta chain. These data originate in a study of response to subunit inactivated influenza vaccine. TCRdb reanalysed the RT-PCR reads using MiXCR and keeps one entry per CDR3 protein. The table has about 570,000 distinct CDR3 sequences, roughly 12% seen once. This same sample was also taken into another study, of T cells expressing NK-cell markers. That investigation notes: 5'RACE template switching built TCR beta cDNA with unique molecular identifiers. It was from sorted CD3+CD56+NKG2C+, CD3+CD56+NKG2C- and CD3+CD56-NKG2C+ T cells that TCR beta repertoires came. Several of the experiments relied on an anti-gamma-delta TCR antibody so that only alpha-beta TCR T cells were sorted. In a few donors, dominant clonotypes made up 28.3-60.1% of CD3+CD56-NKG2C+ cells.

The receptor's source is a man aged 50-59 years who received an inactivated influenza vaccine. Specimen: PBMCs from blood, collected on the day of vaccination.

CDR3 loop: CASSPRAGARDEQFF. CDR3 DNA sequence: TGTGCCAGCTCACCACGGGCGGGAGCAAGAGATGAGCAGTTCTTC. The J gene is TRBJ2-1, the V gene TRBV18; 7 bases match TRBD2. The germline CDR1 and CDR2 sequences are KGHSH and LQKENI. V shed 1 base and J 8 bases; nucleotides not matched to a gene: 8. The CDR3 contains 15 residues.